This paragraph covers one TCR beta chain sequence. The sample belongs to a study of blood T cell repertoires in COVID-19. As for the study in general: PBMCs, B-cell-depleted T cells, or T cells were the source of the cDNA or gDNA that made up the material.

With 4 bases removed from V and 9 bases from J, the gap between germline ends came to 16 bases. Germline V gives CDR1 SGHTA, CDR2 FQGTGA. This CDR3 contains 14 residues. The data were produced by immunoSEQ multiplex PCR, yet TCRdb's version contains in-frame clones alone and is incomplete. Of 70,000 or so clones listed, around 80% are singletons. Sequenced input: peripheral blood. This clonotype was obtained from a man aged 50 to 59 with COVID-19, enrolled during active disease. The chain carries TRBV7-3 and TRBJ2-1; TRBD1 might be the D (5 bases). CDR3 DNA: TGTGCCAGCAGCTCCCAGGTCCTCCAGGGTGAGCAGTTCTTC. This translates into CASSSQVLQGEQFF.